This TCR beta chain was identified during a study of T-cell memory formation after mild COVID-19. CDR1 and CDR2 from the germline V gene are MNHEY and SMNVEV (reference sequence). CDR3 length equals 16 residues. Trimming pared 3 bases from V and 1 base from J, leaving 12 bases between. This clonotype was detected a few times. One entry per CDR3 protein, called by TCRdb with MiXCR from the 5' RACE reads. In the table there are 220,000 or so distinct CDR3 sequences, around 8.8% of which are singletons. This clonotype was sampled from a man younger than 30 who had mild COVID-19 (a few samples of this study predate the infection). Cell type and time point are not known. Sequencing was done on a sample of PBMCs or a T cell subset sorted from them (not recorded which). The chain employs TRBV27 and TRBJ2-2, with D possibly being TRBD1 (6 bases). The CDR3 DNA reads TGTGCCAGCAGTTTTCACCCCAGGGGGAACACCGGGGAGCTGTTTTTT. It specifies CASSFHPRGNTGELFF.